The 11 T cell receptor beta chains in this list originate from one sample, sequenced in a study of T-cell reconstitution after alpha-beta-depleted transplantation in children. Using unique molecular identifiers, the investigators prepared the TCRbeta library. TCRdb recomputed calls from the PCR reads with MiXCR, one row per CDR3 protein. The sample has roughly 120,000 distinct CDR3 sequences, 10% seen once; the top ten hold about 34%. Source: PBMCs, taken before TCRalphabeta/CD19-depleted stem cell transplant. The receptors originated from a boy aged 2 to 9 with acute lymphoblastic leukemia, due to receive a stem cell transplant.

The V gene is TRBV7-3, the J gene TRBJ1-1, with 7 positions matching TRBD1. V shed 5 bases and J 5 bases; nucleotides not matched to a gene: 11. In germline, CDR1 is SGHTA, CDR2 FQGTGA. The CDR3 has 15 amino acids. CDR3 sequence: CASSLRRGPGTEAFF. The CDR3 DNA sequence: TGTGCCAGCAGCCTACGAAGGGGGCCGGGGACTGAAGCTTTCTTT.

This clonotype was picked up a small number of times. The J gene is TRBJ2-1, the V gene TRBV10-3, with 7 bases matching TRBD2. This CDR3 region has 15 residues. Trimming took 6 bases from V and 8 from J; bases not matched to a gene: 13. Per the germline V gene, CDR1 is ENHRY and CDR2 is SYGVKD. The CDR3 DNA sequence: TGTGCCATCAGGGGGCTTGGGAGGGCCGGGGATGAGCAGTTCTTC. The encoded protein is CAIRGLGRAGDEQFF.

The chain employs TRBV12-3 or TRBV12-4 and TRBJ2-3, with 7 bases aligning to TRBD1. The CDR3 covers 14 residues. V was clipped by 4 bases and J by 5 bases; unmatched bases: 6. CDR3 in DNA: TGTGCCAGCAGTTCCAGGGGGTGGGAAGATACGCAGTATTTT. This encodes CASSSRGWEDTQYF.

The sample holds many counts of this clonotype. The chain recombines TRBV20-1 with TRBJ2-7; D is possibly TRBD1 (7 bases). The germline CDR1 and CDR2 sequences are DFQATT and SNEGSKA (reference sequence). The CDR3 is 15 residues long. The germline V and J ends were trimmed by 1 base and 4 bases, with 17 bases remaining between them. The CDR3 DNA reads as TGCAGTGCTAGAGTCGGGGCAGGGGGGAGGTACGAGCAGTACTTC. It encodes CSARVGAGGRYEQYF.

The chain has TRBV5-6 and TRBJ2-5; no firm D call. Trimming pared 0 bases from V and 10 bases from J, leaving 10 bases between. Germline lookup yields CDR1 SGHDT and CDR2 YYEEEE. The CDR3 is 12 amino acids. CDR3 loop: CASSLEGWSQYF. The CDR3 nucleotides are TGTGCCAGCAGCTTGGAGGGTTGGAGCCAGTACTTC.

The V call is TRBV5-1, the J call TRBJ2-3; D gene uncertain. The germline V gene has CDR1 SGHRS and CDR2 YFSETQ. Trimming took off 4 bases at V and 0 bases at J, with 9 bases between the two ends. The CDR3 totals 14 residues. CDR3 nucleotide sequence: TGCGCCAGCAGCCGCAGGCAAAGCACAGATACGCAGTATTTT. This codes for CASSRRQSTDTQYF.

J is TRBJ2-7 and V is TRBV10-3; the D gene is possibly TRBD1 (5 bases). The CDR3 contains 15 residues. Trimming stripped 3 bases from V and 0 bases from J, with 12 bases between. Germline assignment: CDR1 ENHRY and CDR2 SYGVKD. CDR3: CAISDPGSVSYEQYF. The CDR3 nucleotides read TGTGCCATCAGTGACCCAGGGTCGGTCTCCTACGAGCAGTACTTC.

The V and J genes are TRBV5-1 and TRBJ2-7; TRBD2 aligns across 7 bases. Unmatched junction bases numbered 10, after V lost 3 bases and J lost 1 base. This CDR3 is 16 amino acids long. Germline values: CDR1 SGHRS, CDR2 YFSETQ. The CDR3 spells CASSSQTSVSSYEQYF. CDR3 nucleotide sequence: TGCGCCAGCAGCTCCCAAACTAGCGTATCATCCTACGAGCAGTACTTC.

This clonotype was counted ten times or more. V is TRBV28 and J is TRBJ2-1; D is perhaps TRBD2 (6 bases). Germline V gives CDR1 MDHEN, CDR2 SYDVKM. The V end was cut by 6 bases, the J end by 7 bases, with 19 bases between. This CDR3 is 15 amino acids long. The CDR3 spells CASSRGTGVKNEQFF. In DNA form, the CDR3 reads TGTGCCAGCAGCCGCGGGACGGGAGTAAAGAATGAGCAGTTCTTC. The variable domain in full, completed from reference TRBV28 and TRBJ2-1, reads DVKVTQSSRYLVKRTGEKVFLECVQDMDHENMFWYRQDPGLGLRLIYFSYDVKMKEKGDIPEGYSVSREKKERFSLILESASTNQTSMYLCASSRGTGVKNEQFFGPGTRLTVL.

This clonotype turned up a few times. This chain joins TRBV27 and TRBJ2-1; 7 positions match TRBD2. The germline gives CDR1 MNHEY, CDR2 SMNVEV (reference sequence). This CDR3 has 15 amino acids. J was trimmed by 10 bases and V by 3 bases; bases with no gene match: 12. CDR3 region: CASSLSAGSPREQFF. The CDR3 region has the DNA TGTGCCAGCAGTTTGTCAGCGGGAAGTCCGAGGGAGCAGTTCTTC.

This clonotype was counted at least ten times. This chain joins TRBV5-1 and TRBJ2-7, with D hard to call. There are 13 residues in the CDR3. The ends were cut back, 1 base at V and 5 bases at J, with 10 bases in the middle. Germline loops: CDR1 SGHRS, CDR2 YFSETQ. The DNA for the CDR3 is TGCGCCAGCAGCTTGAGTAGTTTAGACGAGCAGTACTTC. This gives the protein CASSLSSLDEQYF.